The source of this TCR beta chain is a study of cytomegalovirus exposure and HLA in healthy donors. Overall study findings and caveats: There were some V segments, including TRBV6-2 and TRBV6-3, excluded as indistinguishable. A list of 150 to 200 TCR beta chains associated with cytomegalovirus was given.

It was with 60 Vbeta and 13 Jbeta primers that the PCR ran. The method was immunoSEQ multiplex PCR; TCRdb's version includes in-frame clones alone and lacks a portion of them. The sample has approximately 120,000 clones. For this clone: Antigen unknown. Other DNA sequences in this sample translate to the same CDR3.

The CDR3 contains 13 residues. Trimming took off 4 bases at V and 4 bases at J, with 11 bases between the two ends. Germline loops: CDR1 GTSNPN, CDR2 SVGIG (reference sequence). The clonotype originates from a man aged 18 to 29 in good health and CMV-seronegative. This rearrangement joins TRBV30 to TRBJ1-5, with a tentative D call TRBD1 (6 bases). Material for sequencing was PBMCs. CDR3 coding DNA: TGTGCCTGGACAGGGGCCCTAAATCAGCCCCAGCATTTT. It specifies CAWTGALNQPQHF.